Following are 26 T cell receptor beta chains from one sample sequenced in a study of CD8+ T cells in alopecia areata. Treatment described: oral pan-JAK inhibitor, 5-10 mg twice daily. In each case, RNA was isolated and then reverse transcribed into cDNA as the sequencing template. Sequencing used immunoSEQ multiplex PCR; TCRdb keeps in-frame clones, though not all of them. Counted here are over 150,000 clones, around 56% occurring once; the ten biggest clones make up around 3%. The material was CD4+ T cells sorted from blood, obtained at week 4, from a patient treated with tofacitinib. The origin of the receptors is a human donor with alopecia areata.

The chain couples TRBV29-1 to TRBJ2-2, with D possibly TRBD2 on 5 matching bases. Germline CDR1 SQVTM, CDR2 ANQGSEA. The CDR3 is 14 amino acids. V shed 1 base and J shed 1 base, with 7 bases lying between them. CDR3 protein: CSVEGGLNTGELFF. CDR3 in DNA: TGCAGCGTTGAAGGAGGGTTGAACACCGGGGAGCTGTTTTTT.

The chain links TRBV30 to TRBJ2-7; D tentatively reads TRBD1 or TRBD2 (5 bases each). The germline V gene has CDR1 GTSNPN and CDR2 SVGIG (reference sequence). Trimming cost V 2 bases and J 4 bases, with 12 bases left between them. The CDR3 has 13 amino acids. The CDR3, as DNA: TGTGCCTGGAGTAGGGACCCTCCTTACGAGCAGTACTTC. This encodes CAWSRDPPYEQYF.

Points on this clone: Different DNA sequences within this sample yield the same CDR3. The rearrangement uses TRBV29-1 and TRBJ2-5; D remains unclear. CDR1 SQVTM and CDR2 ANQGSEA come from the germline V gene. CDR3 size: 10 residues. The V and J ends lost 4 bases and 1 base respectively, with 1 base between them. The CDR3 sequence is CSVGQETQYF. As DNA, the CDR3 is TGCAGCGTTGGCCAAGAGACCCAGTACTTC.

DNA of the CDR3: TGTGCCTGGGCACCGGGACTAGCGTCTTACGAGCAGTACTTC. Its protein is CAWAPGLASYEQYF. The chain recombines TRBV30 with TRBJ2-7; 10 positions agree with TRBD2. V lost 5 bases to trimming and J lost 4 bases; unmatched junction nucleotides: 8. Germline V CDR1 and CDR2: GTSNPN, SVGIG (reference sequence). The length of the CDR3 is 14 residues.

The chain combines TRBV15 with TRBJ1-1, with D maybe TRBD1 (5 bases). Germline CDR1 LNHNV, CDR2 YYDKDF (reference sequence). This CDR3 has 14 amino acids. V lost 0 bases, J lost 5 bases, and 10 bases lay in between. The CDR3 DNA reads TGTGCCACCAGCAGAGATTATGGGGGGACTGAAGCTTTCTTT. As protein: CATSRDYGGTEAFF.

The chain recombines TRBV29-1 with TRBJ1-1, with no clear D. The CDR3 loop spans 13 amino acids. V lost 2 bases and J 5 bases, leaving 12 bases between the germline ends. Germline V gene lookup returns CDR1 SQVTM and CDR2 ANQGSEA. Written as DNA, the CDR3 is TGCAGCGTTGAAAGCCCCCTTGGGACTGAAGCTTTCTTT. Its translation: CSVESPLGTEAFF.

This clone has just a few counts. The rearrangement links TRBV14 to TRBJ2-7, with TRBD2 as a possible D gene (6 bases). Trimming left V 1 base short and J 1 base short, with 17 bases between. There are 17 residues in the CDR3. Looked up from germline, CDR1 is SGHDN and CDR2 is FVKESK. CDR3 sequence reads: CASSQGVLTGGSYEQYF. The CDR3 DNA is TGTGCCAGCAGCCAAGGGGTTCTTACAGGAGGGTCCTACGAGCAGTACTTC.

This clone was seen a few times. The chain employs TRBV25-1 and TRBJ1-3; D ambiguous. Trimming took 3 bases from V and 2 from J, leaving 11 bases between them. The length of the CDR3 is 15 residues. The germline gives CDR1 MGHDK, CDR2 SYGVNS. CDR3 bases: TGTGCCAGCAGTGACGGGTTGGCAGCTGGAAACACCATATATTTT. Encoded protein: CASSDGLAAGNTIYF.

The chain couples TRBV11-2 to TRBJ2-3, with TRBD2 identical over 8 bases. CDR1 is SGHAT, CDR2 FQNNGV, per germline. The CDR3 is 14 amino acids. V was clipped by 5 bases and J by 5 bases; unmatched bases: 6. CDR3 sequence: CASSLGLAQDTQYF. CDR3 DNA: TGTGCCAGCAGCCTCGGACTAGCTCAAGATACGCAGTATTTT. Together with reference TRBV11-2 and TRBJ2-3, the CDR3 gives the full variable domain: EAGVAQSPRYKIIEKRQSVAFWCNPISGHATLYWYQQILGQGPKLLIQFQNNGVVDDSQLPKDRFSAERLKGVDSTLKIQPAKLEDSAVYLCASSLGLAQDTQYFGPGTRLTVL.

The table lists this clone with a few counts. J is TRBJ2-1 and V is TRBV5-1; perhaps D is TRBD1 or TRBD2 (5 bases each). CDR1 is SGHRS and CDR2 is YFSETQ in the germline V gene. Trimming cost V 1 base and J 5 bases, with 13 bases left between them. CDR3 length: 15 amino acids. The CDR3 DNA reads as TGCGCCAGCAGCTTGAAGATCGGGACGAACAATGAGCAGTTCTTC. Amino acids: CASSLKIGTNNEQFF.

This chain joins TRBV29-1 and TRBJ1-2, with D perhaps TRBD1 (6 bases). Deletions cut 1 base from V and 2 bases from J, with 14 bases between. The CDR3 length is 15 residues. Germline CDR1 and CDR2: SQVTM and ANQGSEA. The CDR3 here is CSVEGGAYGNYGYTF. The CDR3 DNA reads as TGCAGCGTTGAAGGGGGGGCCTATGGAAACTATGGCTACACCTTC.

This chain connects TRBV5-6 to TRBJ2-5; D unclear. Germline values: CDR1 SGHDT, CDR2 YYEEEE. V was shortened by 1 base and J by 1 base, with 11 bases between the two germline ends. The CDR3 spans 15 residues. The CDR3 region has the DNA TGTGCCAGCAGCTTGTTGCAGACAACCCAAGAGACCCAGTACTTC. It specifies CASSLLQTTQETQYF. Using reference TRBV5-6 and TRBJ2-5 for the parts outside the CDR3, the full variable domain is DAGVTQSPTHLIKTRGQQVTLRCSPKSGHDTVSWYQQALGQGPQFIFQYYEEEERQRGNFPDRFSGHQFPNYSSELNVNALLLGDSALYLCASSLLQTTQETQYFGPGTRLLVL.

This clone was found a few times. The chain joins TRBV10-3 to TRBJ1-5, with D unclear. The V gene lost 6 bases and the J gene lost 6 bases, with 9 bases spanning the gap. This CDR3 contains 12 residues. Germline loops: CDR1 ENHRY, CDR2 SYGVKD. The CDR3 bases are TGTGCCATCAGGGACGTAGGTCAGCCCCAGCATTTT. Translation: CAIRDVGQPQHF.

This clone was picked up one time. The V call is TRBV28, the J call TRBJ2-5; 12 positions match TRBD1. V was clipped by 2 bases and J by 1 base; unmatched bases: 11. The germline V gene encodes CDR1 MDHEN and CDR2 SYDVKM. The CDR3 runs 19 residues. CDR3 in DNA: TGTGCCAGCAGTTTAACCGGGACAGGGGGCCTCCCCCCCCAAGAGACCCAGTACTTC. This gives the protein CASSLTGTGGLPPQETQYF.

DNA of the CDR3: TGTGCCAGCAGTGAAGCTCGGAGGTCGGGGGGCAACTATGGCTACACCTTC. It codes for CASSEARRSGGNYGYTF. The rearrangement uses TRBV6-1 and TRBJ1-2, with D possibly being TRBD1 (6 bases). The ends were cut back, 0 bases at V and 2 bases at J, with 16 bases in the middle. Germline V lookup: CDR1 MNHNS, CDR2 SASEGT. The CDR3 spans 17 residues.

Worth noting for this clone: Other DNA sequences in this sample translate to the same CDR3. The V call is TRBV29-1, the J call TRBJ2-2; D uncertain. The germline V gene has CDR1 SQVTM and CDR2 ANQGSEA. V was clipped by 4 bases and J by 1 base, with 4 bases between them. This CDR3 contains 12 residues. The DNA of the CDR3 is TGCAGCGTTGCCAGGAACACCGGGGAGCTGTTTTTT. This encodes CSVARNTGELFF.

The CDR3 DNA follows: TGTGCCAGCAGCTTGGTAACTATACAAGAGACCCAGTACTTC. Translation gives CASSLVTIQETQYF. The gene calls are TRBV5-6 and TRBJ2-5; no clear D. V lost 0 bases, J lost 2 bases, and 8 bases lay in between. Germline V gives CDR1 SGHDT, CDR2 YYEEEE. The CDR3 extends over 14 amino acids.

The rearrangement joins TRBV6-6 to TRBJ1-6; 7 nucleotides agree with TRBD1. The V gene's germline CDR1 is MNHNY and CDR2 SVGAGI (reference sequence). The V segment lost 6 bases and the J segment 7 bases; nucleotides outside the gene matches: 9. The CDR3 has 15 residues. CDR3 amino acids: CASRSETGTNSPLHF. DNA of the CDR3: TGTGCCAGCAGATCTGAGACAGGGACCAATTCACCCCTCCACTTT.

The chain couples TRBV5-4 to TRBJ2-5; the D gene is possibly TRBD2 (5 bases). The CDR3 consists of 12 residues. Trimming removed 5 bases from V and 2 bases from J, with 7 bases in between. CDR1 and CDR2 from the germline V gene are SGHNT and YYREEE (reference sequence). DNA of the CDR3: TGTGCCAGCAGGAGGGAACAAGAGACCCAGTACTTC. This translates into CASRREQETQYF.

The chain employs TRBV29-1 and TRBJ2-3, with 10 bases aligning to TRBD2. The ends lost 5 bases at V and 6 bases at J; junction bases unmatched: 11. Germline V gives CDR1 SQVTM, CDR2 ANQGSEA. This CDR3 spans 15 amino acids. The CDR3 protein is CSVPPLAGSADTQYF. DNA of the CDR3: TGCAGCGTTCCTCCACTAGCGGGGTCGGCGGATACGCAGTATTTT.

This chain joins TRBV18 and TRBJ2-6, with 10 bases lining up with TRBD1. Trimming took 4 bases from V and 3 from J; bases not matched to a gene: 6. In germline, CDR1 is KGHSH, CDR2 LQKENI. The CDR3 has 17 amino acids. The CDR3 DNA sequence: TGTGCCAGCTCACGAGCCGGGACAGGGGTTGGGGCCAACGTCCTGACTTTC. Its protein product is CASSRAGTGVGANVLTF.

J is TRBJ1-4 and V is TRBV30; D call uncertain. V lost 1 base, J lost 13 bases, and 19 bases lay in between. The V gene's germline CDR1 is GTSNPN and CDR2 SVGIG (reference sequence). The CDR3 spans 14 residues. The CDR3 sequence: CAWSGKLLWEGLFF. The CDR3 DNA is TGTGCCTGGAGTGGAAAGTTACTCTGGGAAGGACTGTTTTTT.

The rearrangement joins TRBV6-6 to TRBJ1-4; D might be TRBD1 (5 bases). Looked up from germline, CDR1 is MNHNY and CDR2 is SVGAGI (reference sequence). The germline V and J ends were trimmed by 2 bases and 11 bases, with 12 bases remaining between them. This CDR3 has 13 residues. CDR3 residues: CASSYPDRGKLFF. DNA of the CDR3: TGTGCCAGCAGTTACCCAGACCGGGGGAAACTGTTTTTT.

The CDR3 DNA reads TGCGCCAGCAGCTTGTGGGGACAGGGATCCAACTACGAGCAGTACTTC. Protein: CASSLWGQGSNYEQYF. The V and J genes are TRBV5-1 and TRBJ2-7; 9 nucleotides match TRBD1. The CDR3 covers 16 residues. V lost 1 base to trimming and J lost 3 bases; unmatched junction nucleotides: 8. Germline V CDR1 and CDR2: SGHRS, YFSETQ.

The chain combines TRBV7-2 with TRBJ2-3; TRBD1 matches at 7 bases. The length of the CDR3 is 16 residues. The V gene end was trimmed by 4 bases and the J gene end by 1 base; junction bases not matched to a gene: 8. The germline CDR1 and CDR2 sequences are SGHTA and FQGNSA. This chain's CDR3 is CASSSIGDSRTDTQYF. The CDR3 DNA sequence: TGTGCCAGCAGCTCTATCGGGGACAGCCGCACAGATACGCAGTATTTT.

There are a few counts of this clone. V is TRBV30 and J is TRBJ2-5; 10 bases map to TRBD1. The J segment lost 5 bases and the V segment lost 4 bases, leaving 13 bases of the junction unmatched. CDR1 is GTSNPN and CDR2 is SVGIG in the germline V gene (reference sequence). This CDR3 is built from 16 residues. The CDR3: CAWTTLGQGRWETQYF. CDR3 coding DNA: TGTGCCTGGACAACGTTGGGACAGGGGCGTTGGGAGACCCAGTACTTC.